The TCR beta chain under discussion was sequenced for a study of OX40 agonist ivuxolimab in advanced cancers. For the study at large: Partial responses were recorded for three patients, including one with hepatocellular carcinoma and two with cutaneous melanoma. The study's findings and limits: Among T cells, CD8+ cells averaged more expanded clones than CD4+ cells.

In the case of this clone: No antigen is known for it.

The repertoire was sequenced with immunoSEQ multiplex PCR; TCRdb's copy has only in-frame clones and lacks some. The sample includes roughly 76,000 clones, over 80% of them seen just once. The CDR3 covers 17 residues. Germline V gene data show CDR1 as MDHEN and CDR2 as SYDVKM. Trimming pared 5 bases from V and 0 bases from J, leaving 19 bases between. This sequence originates from an adult with an advanced solid tumor such as melanoma, head and neck, liver or kidney cancer. The chain couples TRBV28 to TRBJ1-2, with D possibly being TRBD1 (5 bases). The sample in question was CD4+ or CD8+ T cells sorted from blood, obtained in a trial of the OX40 agonist ivuxolimab. The CDR3 loop is CASSRIPGQGANYGYTF. The DNA for the CDR3 is TGTGCCAGCAGTAGAATCCCGGGGCAGGGTGCTAACTATGGCTACACCTTC.